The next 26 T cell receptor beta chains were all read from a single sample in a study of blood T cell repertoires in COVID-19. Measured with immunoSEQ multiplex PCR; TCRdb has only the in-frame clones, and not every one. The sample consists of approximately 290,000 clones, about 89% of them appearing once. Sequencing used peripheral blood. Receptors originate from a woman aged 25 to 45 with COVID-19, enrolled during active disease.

CDR3 nucleotides: TGTGCCAGCAGCCCCGGGACTAGCGGGAGGCCTCCCTACGAGCAGTACTTC. It encodes CASSPGTSGRPPYEQYF. This chain joins TRBV7-2 and TRBJ2-7; 15 bases agree with TRBD2. The V and J ends lost 5 bases and 2 bases, in that order; junction bases with no gene match: 7. This CDR3 is built from 17 residues. CDR1 and CDR2 from the germline V gene are SGHTA and FQGNSA.

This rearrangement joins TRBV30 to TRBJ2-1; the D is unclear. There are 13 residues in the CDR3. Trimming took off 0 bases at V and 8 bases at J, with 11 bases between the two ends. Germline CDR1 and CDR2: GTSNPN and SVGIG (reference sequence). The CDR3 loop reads CAWSVMLDYEQFF. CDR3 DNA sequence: TGTGCCTGGAGTGTTATGTTAGACTATGAGCAGTTCTTC.

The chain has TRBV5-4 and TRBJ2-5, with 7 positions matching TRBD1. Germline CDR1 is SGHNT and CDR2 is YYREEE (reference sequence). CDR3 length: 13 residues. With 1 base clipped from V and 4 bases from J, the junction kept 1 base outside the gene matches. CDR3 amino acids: CASSLPGGETQYF. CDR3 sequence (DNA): TGTGCCAGCAGCTTGCCAGGGGGAGAGACCCAGTACTTC. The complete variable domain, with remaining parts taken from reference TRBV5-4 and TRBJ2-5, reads ETGVTQSPTHLIKTRGQQVTLRCSSQSGHNTVSWYQQALGQGPQFIFQYYREEENGRGNFPPRFSGLQFPNYSSELNVNALELDDSALYLCASSLPGGETQYFGPGTRLLVL.

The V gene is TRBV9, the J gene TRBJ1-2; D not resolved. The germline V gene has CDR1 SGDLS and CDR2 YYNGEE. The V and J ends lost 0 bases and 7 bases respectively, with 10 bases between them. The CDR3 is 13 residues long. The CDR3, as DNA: TGTGCCAGCAGCGTAGACCTGATCGGTGGCTACACCTTC. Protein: CASSVDLIGGYTF.

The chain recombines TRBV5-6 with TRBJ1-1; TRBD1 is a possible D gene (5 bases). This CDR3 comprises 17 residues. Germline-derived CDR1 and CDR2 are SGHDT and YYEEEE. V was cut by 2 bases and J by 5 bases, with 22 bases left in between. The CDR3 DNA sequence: TGTGCCAGCAGCTTCAACATCAGGGCCACGGGTTGGACTGAAGCTTTCTTT. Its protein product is CASSFNIRATGWTEAFF.

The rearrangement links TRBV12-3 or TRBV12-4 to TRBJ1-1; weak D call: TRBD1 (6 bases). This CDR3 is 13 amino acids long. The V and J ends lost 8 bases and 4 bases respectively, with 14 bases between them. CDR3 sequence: CASSDTGFTEAFF. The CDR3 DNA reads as TGTGCCAGCTCCGATACAGGGTTCACTGAAGCTTTCTTT.

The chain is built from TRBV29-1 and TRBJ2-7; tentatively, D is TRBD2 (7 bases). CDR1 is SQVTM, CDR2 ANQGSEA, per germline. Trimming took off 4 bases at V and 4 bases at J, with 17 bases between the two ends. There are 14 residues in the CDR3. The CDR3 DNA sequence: TGCAGCGTTGGGGGGGCGGGAGCAGGTTACGAGCAGTACTTC. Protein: CSVGGAGAGYEQYF.

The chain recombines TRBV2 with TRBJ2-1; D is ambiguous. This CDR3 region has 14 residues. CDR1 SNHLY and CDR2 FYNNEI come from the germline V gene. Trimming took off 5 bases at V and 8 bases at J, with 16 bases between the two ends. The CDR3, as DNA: TGTGCCAGCAGTCCCCTCCCACTTAGCCATGAGCAGTTCTTC. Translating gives CASSPLPLSHEQFF.

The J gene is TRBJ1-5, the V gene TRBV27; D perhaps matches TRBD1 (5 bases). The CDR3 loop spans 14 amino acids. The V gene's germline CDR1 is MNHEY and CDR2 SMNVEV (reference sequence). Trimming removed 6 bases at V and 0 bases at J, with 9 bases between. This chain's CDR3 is CASRTGGSNQPQHF. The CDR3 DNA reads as TGTGCCAGCAGAACCGGGGGTAGCAATCAGCCCCAGCATTTT.

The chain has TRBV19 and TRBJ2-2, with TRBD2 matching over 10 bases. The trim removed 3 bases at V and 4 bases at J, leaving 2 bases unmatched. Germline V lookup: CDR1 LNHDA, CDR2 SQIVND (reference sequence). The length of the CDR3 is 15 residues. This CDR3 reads CASSIPSGSTGELFF. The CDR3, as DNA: TGTGCCAGTAGTATCCCTAGCGGGAGCACCGGGGAGCTGTTTTTT.

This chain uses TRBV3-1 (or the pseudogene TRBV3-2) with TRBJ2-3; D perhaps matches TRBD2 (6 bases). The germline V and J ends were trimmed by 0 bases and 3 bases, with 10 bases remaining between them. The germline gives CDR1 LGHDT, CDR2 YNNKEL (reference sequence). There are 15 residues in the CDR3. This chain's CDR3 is CASSQDAGITDTQYF. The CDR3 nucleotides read TGTGCCAGCAGCCAAGATGCGGGAATTACAGATACGCAGTATTTT.

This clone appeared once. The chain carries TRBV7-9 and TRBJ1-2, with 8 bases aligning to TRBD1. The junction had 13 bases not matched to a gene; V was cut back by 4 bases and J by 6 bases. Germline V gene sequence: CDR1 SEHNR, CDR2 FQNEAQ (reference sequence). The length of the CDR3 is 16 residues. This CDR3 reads CASSSGQESLSHGYTF. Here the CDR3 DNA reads TGTGCCAGCAGCTCGGGACAGGAGAGCCTTTCCCATGGCTACACCTTC.

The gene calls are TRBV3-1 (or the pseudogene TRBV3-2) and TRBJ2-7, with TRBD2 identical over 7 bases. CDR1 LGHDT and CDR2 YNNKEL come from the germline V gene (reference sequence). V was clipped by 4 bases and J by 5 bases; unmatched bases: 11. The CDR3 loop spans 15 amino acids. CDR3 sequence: CASSLASGKVDEQYF. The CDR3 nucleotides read TGTGCCAGCAGCCTAGCCAGCGGGAAGGTCGACGAGCAGTACTTC.

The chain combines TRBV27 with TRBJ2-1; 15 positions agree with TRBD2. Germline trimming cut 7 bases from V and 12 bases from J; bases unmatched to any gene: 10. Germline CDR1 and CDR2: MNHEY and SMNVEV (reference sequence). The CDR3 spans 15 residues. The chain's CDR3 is CASNFGLAGGVPQFF. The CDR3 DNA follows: TGTGCCAGCAACTTCGGACTAGCGGGAGGGGTACCGCAGTTCTTC.

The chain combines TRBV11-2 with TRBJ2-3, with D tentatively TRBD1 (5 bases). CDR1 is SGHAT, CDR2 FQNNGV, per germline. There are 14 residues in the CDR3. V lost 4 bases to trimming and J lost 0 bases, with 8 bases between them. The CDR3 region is CASSSGHSTDTQYF. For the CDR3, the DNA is TGTGCCAGCAGCTCCGGACACAGCACAGATACGCAGTATTTT.

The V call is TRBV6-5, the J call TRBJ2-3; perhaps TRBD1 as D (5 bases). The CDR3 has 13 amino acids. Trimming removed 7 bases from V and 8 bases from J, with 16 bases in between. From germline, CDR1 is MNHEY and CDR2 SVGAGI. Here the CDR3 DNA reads TGTGCCAGCACCCCGAGTGGCAGGGCTACGCAGTATTTT. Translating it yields CASTPSGRATQYF.

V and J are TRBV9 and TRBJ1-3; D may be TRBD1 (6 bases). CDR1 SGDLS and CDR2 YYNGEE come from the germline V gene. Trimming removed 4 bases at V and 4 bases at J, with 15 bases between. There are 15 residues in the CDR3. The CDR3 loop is CASSPWTAKGNTIYF. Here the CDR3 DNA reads TGTGCCAGCAGCCCATGGACAGCCAAAGGAAACACCATATATTTT.

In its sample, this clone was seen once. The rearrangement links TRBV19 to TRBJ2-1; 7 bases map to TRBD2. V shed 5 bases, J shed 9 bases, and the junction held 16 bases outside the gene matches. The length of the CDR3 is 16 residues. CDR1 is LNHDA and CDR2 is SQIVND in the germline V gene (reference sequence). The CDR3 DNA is TGTGCCAGTAGTCCCACCGTTGCGGGAGAGGGTGGTGAGCAGTTCTTC. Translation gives CASSPTVAGEGGEQFF.

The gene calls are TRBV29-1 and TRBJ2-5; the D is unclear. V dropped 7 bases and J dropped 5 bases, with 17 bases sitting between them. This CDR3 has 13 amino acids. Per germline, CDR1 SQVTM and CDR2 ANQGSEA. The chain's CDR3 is CSARSSVPETQYF. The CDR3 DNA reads TGCAGCGCCCGGTCCAGCGTTCCCGAGACCCAGTACTTC.

The CDR3, as DNA: TGTGCCAGCAGGACAGGGGATTCACCCCTCCACTTT. This translates into CASRTGDSPLHF. The V call is TRBV6-5, the J call TRBJ1-6; 8 nucleotides align to TRBD1. CDR1 and CDR2 (germline): MNHEY, SVGAGI. This CDR3 is built from 12 residues. Germline trimming cut 6 bases from V and 8 bases from J; bases unmatched to any gene: 0.

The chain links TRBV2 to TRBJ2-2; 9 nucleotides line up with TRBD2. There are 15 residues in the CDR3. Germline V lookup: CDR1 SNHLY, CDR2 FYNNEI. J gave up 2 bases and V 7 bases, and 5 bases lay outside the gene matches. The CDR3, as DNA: TGTGCCAGCACTTCACTAGCGGGCAACACCGGGGAGCTGTTTTTT. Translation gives CASTSLAGNTGELFF.

In DNA form, the CDR3 reads TGCGCCAGCAGCCCAGCCCAGGGCTTAGAGCAGTTCTTC. It translates to CASSPAQGLEQFF. The chain has TRBV5-1 and TRBJ2-1, with a weak D call TRBD1 (5 bases). CDR1 and CDR2 (germline): SGHRS, YFSETQ. V dropped 4 bases and J dropped 10 bases, with 15 bases sitting between them. The CDR3 runs to 13 residues.

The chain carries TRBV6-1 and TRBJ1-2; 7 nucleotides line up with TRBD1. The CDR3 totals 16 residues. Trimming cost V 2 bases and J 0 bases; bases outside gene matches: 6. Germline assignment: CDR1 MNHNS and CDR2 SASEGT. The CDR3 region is CASSELRTGPNYGYTF. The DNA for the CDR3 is TGTGCCAGCAGTGAACTGAGGACAGGCCCTAACTATGGCTACACCTTC.

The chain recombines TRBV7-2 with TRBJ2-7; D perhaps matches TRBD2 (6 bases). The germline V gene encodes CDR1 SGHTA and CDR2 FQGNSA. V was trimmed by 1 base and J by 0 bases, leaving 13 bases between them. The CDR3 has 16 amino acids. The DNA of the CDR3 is TGTGCCAGCAGCTTAGTGGGCGCGGGAAACTCCTACGAGCAGTACTTC. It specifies CASSLVGAGNSYEQYF.

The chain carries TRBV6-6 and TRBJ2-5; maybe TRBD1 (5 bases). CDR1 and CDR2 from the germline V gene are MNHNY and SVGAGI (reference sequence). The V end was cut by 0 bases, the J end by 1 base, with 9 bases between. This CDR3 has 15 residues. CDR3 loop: CASSYSGHFQETQYF. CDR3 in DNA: TGTGCCAGCAGTTACTCGGGGCATTTCCAAGAGACCCAGTACTTC.

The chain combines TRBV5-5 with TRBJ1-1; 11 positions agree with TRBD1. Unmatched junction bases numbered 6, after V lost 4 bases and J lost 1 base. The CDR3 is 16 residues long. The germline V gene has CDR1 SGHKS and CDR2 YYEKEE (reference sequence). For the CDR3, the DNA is TGTGCCAGCAGCCGGACAGGGGGCCGCGGGAACACTGAAGCTTTCTTT. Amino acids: CASSRTGGRGNTEAFF.